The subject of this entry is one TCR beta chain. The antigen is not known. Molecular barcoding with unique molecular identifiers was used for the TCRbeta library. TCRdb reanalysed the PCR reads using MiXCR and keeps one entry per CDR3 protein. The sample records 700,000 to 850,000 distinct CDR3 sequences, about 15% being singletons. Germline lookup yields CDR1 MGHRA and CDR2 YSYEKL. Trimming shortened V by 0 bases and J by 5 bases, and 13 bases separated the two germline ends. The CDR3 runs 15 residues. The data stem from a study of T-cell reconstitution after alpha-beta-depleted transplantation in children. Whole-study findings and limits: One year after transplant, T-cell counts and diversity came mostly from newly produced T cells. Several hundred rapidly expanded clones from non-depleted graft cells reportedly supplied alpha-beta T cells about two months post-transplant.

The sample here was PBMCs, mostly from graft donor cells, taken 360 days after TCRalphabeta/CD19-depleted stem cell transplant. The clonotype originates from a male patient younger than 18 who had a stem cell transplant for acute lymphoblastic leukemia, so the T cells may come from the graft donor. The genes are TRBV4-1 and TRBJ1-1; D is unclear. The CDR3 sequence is CASSQDGVGRTEAFF. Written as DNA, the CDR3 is TGCGCCAGCAGCCAAGATGGGGTCGGGAGAACTGAAGCTTTCTTT.